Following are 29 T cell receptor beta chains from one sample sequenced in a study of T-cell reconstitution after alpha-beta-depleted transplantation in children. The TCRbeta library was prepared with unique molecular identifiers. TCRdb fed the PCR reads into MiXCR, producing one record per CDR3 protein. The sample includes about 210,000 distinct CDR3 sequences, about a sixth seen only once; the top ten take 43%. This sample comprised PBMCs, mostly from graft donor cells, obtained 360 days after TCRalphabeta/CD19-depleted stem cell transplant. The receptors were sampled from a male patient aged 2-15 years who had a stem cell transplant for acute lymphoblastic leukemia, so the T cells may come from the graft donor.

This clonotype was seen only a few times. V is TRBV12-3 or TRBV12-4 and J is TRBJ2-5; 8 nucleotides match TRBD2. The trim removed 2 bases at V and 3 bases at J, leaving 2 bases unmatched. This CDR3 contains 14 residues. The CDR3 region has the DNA TGTGCCAGCAGTTTACTGACTAGCGAAGAGACCCAGTACTTC. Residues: CASSLLTSEETQYF.

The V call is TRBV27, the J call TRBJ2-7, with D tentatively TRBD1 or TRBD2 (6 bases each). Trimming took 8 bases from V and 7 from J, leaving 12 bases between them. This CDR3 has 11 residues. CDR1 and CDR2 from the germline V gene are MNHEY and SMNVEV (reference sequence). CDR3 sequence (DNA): TGTGCCAGCTGGGGGGCGGGGGAGCAGTACTTC. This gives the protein CASWGAGEQYF.

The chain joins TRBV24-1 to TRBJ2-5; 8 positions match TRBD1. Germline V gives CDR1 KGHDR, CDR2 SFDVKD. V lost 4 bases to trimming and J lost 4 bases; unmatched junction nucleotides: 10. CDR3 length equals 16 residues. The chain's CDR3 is CATSDPLGQEGETQYF. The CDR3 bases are TGTGCCACCAGTGACCCATTGGGACAGGAGGGAGAGACCCAGTACTTC.

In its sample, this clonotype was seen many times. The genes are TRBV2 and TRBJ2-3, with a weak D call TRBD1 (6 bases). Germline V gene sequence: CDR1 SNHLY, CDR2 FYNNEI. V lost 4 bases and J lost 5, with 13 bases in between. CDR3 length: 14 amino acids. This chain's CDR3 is CASSAVRGVDTQYF. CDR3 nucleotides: TGTGCCAGCAGTGCGGTCAGGGGAGTAGATACGCAGTATTTT.

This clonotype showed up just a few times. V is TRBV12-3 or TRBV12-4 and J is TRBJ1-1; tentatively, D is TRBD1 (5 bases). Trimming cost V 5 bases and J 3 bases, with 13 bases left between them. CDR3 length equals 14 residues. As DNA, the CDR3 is TGTGCCAGCAGTCAACAGGAGGGGCACACTGAAGCTTTCTTT. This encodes CASSQQEGHTEAFF.

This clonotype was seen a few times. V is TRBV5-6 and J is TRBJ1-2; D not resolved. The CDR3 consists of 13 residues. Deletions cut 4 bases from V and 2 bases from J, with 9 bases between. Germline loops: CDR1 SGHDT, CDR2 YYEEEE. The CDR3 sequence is CASSITENYGYTF. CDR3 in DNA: TGTGCCAGCAGCATAACAGAGAACTATGGCTACACCTTC.

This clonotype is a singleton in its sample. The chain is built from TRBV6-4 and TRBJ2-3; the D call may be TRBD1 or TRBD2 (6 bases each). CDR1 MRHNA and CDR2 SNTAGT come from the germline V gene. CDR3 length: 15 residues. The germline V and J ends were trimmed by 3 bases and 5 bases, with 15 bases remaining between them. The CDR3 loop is CASSEALGGEDTQYF. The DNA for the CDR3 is TGTGCCAGCAGTGAGGCGCTGGGGGGCGAAGATACGCAGTATTTT.

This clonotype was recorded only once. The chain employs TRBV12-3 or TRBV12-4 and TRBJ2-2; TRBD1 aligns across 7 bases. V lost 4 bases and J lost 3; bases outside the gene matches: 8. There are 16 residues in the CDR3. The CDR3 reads CASSSLRGRDTGELFF. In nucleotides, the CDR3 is TGTGCCAGCAGTTCCTTGAGGGGGCGCGACACCGGGGAGCTGTTTTTT.

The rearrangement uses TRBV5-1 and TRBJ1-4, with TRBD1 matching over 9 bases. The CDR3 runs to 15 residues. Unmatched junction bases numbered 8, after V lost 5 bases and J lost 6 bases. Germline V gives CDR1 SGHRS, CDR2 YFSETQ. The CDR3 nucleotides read TGCGCCAGCAGTTTTCTCGGGACAGGGCATGAAAAACTGTTTTTT. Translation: CASSFLGTGHEKLFF. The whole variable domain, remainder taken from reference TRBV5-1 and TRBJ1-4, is KAGVTQTPRYLIKTRGQQVTLSCSPISGHRSVSWYQQTPGQGLQFLFEYFSETQRNKGNFPGRFSGRQFSNSRSEMNVSTLELGDSALYLCASSFLGTGHEKLFFGSGTQLSVL.

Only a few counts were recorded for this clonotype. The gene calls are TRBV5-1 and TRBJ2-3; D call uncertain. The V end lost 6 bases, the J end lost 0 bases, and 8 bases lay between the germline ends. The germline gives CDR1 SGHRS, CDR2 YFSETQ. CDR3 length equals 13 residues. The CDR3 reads CASKPHSTDTQYF. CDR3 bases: TGCGCCAGCAAACCCCACAGCACAGATACGCAGTATTTT. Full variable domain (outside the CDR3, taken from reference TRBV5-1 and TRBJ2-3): KAGVTQTPRYLIKTRGQQVTLSCSPISGHRSVSWYQQTPGQGLQFLFEYFSETQRNKGNFPGRFSGRQFSNSRSEMNVSTLELGDSALYLCASKPHSTDTQYFGPGTRLTVL.

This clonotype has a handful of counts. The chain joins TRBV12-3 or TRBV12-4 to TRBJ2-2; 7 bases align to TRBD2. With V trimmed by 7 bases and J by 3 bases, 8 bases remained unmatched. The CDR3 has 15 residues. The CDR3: CASTPAAGYTGELFF. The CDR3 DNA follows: TGTGCCAGCACCCCGGCAGCGGGGTACACCGGGGAGCTGTTTTTT.

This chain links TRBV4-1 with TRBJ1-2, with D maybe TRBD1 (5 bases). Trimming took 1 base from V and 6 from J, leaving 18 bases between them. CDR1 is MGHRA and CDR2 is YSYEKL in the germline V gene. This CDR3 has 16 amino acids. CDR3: CASSQGRDWAVDGYTF. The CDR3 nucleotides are TGCGCCAGCAGCCAAGGGAGGGACTGGGCCGTGGATGGCTACACCTTC.

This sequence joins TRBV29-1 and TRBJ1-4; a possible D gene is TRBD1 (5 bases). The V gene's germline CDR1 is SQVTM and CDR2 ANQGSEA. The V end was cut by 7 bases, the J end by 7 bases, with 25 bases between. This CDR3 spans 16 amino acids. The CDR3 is CSATGTDPISGEKLFF. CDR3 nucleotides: TGCAGCGCAACCGGGACGGACCCAATAAGCGGTGAAAAACTGTTTTTT.

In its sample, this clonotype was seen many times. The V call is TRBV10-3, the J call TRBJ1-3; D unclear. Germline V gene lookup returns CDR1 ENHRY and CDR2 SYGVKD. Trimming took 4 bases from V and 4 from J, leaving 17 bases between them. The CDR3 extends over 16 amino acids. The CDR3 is CAISGGRGFGGNTIYF. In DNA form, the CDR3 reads TGTGCCATCAGTGGTGGTAGAGGGTTTGGAGGAAACACCATATATTTT.

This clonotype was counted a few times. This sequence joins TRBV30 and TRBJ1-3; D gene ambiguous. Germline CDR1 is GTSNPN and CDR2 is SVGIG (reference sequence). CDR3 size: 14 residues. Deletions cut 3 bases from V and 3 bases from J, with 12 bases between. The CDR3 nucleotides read TGTGCCTGGAGCCCCGGGAGCATTGGAAACACCATATATTTT. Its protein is CAWSPGSIGNTIYF.

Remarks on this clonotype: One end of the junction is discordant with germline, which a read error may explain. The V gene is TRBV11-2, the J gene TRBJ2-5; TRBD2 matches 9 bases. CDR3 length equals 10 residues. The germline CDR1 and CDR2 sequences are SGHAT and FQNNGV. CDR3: CASSRTSVDF. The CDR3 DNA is TGTGCCAGCAGCAGGACTAGCGTAGACTTC.

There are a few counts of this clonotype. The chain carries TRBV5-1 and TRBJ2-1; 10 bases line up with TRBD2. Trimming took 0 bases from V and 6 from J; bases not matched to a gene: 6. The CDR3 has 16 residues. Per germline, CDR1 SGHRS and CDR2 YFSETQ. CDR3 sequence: CASSLDSGTSVNEQFF. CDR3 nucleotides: TGCGCCAGCAGCTTGGACTCCGGGACTAGCGTCAATGAGCAGTTCTTC.

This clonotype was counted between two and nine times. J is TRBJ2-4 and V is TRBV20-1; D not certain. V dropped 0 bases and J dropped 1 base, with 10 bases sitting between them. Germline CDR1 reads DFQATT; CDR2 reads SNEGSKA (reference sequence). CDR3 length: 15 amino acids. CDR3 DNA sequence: TGCAGTGCTAGAGATCTGGGTCTGGCCAAAAACATTCAGTACTTC. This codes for CSARDLGLAKNIQYF.

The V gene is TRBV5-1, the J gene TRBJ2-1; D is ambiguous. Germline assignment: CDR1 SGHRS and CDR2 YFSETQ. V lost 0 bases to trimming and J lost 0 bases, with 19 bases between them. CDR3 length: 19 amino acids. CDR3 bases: TGCGCCAGCAGCTTGGTACCTTCCCTCCCTTCCAGCTCCTACAATGAGCAGTTCTTC. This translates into CASSLVPSLPSSSYNEQFF.

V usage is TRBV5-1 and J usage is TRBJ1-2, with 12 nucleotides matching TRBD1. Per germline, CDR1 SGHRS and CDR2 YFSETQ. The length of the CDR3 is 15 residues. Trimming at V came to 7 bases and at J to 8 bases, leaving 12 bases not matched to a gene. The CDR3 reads CASQKPGQGAQGYTF. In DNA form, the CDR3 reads TGCGCCAGCCAGAAACCGGGACAGGGGGCACAGGGCTACACCTTC.

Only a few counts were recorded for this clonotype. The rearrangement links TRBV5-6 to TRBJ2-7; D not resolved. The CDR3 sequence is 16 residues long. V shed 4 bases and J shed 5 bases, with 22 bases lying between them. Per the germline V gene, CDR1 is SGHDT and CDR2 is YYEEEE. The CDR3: CASSMNRDGLSHEQYF. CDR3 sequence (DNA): TGTGCCAGCAGCATGAATCGTGACGGCCTATCCCACGAGCAGTACTTC.

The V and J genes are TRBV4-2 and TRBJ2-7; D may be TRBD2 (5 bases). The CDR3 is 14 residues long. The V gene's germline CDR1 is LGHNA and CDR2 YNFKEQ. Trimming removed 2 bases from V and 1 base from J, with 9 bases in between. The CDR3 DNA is TGTGCCAGCAGCCAACTCAGGACTTCCTACGAGCAGTACTTC. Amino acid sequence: CASSQLRTSYEQYF.

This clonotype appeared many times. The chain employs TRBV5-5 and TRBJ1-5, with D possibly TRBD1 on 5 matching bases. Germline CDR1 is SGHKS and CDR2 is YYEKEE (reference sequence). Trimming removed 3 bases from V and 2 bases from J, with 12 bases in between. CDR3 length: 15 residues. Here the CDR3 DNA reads TGTGCCAGCAGCTGGGAGACAGTCGGCAATCAGCCCCAGCATTTT. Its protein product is CASSWETVGNQPQHF.

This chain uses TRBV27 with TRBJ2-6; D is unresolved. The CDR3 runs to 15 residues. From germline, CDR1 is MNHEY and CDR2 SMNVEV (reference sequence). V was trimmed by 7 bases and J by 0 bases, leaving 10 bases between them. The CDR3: CASKAKFSGANVLTF. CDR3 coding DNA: TGTGCCAGCAAGGCCAAATTCTCTGGGGCCAACGTCCTGACTTTC.

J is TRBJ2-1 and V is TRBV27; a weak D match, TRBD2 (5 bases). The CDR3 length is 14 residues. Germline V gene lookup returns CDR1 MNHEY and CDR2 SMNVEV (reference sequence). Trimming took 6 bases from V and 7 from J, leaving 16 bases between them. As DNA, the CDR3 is TGTGCCAGCAGAAGCGGCGGCACAATTAATGAGCAGTTCTTC. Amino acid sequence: CASRSGGTINEQFF.

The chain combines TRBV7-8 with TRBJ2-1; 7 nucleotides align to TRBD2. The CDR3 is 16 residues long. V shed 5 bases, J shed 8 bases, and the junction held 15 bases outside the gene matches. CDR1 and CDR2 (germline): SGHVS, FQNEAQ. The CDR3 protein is CASSRRAGTSMDEQFF. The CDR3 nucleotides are TGTGCCAGCAGCCGACGAGCGGGGACGAGTATGGATGAGCAGTTCTTC.

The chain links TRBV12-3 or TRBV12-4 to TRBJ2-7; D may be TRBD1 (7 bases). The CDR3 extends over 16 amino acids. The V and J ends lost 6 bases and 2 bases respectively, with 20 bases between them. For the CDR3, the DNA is TGTGCCAGCAGGTCAGGGGGGACCAGTTATGCCTACGAGCAGTACTTC. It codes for CASRSGGTSYAYEQYF.

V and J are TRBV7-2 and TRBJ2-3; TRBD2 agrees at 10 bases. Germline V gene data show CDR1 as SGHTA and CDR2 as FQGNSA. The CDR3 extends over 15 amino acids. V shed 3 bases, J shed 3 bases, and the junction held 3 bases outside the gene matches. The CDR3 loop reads CASSLALAGTDTQYF. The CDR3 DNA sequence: TGTGCCAGCAGCTTGGCACTAGCGGGGACAGATACGCAGTATTTT. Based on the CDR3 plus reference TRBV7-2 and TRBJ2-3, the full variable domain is GAGVSQSPSNKVTEKGKDVELRCDPISGHTALYWYRQSLGQGLEFLIYFQGNSAPDKSGLPSDRFSAERTGGSVSTLTIQRTQQEDSAVYLCASSLALAGTDTQYFGPGTRLTVL.

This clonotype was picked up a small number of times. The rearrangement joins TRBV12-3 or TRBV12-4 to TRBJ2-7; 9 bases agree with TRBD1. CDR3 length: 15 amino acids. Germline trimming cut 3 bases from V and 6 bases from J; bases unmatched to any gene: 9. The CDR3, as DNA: TGTGCCAGCAGTTTCGGGACAGGGTCCTCCGGCGAGCAGTACTTC. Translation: CASSFGTGSSGEQYF.